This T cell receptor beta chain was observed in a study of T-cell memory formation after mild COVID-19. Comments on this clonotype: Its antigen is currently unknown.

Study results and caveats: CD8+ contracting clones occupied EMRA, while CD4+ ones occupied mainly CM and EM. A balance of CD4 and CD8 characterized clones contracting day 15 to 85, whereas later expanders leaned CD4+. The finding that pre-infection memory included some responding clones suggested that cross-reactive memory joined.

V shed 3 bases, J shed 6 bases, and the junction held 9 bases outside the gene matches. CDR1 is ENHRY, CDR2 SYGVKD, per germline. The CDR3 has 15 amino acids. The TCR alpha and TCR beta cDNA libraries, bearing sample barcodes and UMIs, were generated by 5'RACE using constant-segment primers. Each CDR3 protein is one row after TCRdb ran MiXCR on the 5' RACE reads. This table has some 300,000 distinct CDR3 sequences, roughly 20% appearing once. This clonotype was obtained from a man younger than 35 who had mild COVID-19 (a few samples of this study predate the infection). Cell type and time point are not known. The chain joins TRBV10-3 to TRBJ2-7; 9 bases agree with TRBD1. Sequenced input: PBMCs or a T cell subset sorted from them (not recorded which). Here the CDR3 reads CAISDLIGTGLEQYF. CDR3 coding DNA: TGTGCCATCAGTGACCTAATAGGGACAGGGCTCGAGCAGTACTTC.